The 11 T cell receptor beta chains listed next were all sequenced from one sample in a study of CD8+ T cells in alopecia areata. This sample's treatment: oral pan-JAK inhibitor, 5-10 mg twice daily. It was cDNA, reverse transcribed from extracted RNA, that served as the sequencing template. Only in-frame clones appear in the TCRdb table, and some are missing; sequencing was by immunoSEQ multiplex PCR. The table shows about 140,000 clones, with about 86% occurring only once. Sequencing was performed on CD8+ T cells sorted from blood, taken at week 4, from a patient treated with tofacitinib. These receptors all stem from a human donor with alopecia areata.

The chain recombines TRBV5-6 with TRBJ2-7; no clear D. V was cut by 4 bases and J by 2 bases, with 7 bases left in between. This CDR3 comprises 12 residues. Germline CDR1 reads SGHDT; CDR2 reads YYEEEE. The CDR3 coding sequence is TGTGCCAGCAGCGGGGATACCTACGAGCAGTACTTC. Amino acid sequence: CASSGDTYEQYF.

The chain uses TRBV4-1 and TRBJ1-1; D perhaps matches TRBD1 (5 bases). This CDR3 has 14 residues. Trimming took off 1 base at V and 0 bases at J, with 6 bases between the two ends. The V gene's germline CDR1 is MGHRA and CDR2 YSYEKL. CDR3 protein: CASSQGQLNTEAFF. The CDR3 DNA sequence: TGCGCCAGCAGCCAAGGACAGTTGAACACTGAAGCTTTCTTT.

This clone has only one observation. J is TRBJ2-6 and V is TRBV27; D uncertain. Germline V CDR1 and CDR2: MNHEY, SMNVEV (reference sequence). The ends were cut back, 4 bases at V and 0 bases at J, with 7 bases in the middle. The CDR3 extends over 15 amino acids. CDR3 residues: CASSSFGSGANVLTF. The DNA for the CDR3 is TGTGCCAGCAGTTCTTTTGGCTCTGGGGCCAACGTCCTGACTTTC.

The J gene is TRBJ1-2, the V gene TRBV29-1; D uncertain. CDR3 length: 13 amino acids. Trimming left V 0 bases short and J 5 bases short, with 10 bases between. Germline-derived CDR1 and CDR2 are SQVTM and ANQGSEA. CDR3 sequence: CSVEERAGYGYTF. The DNA for the CDR3 is TGCAGCGTTGAAGAGAGGGCGGGTTATGGCTACACCTTC. The full variable domain, completed using reference TRBV29-1 and TRBJ1-2, is SAVISQKPSRDICQRGTSLTIQCQVDSQVTMMFWYRQQPGQSLTLIATANQGSEATYESGFVIDKFPISRPNLTFSTLTVSNMSPEDSSIYLCSVEERAGYGYTFGSGTRLTVV.

The sample holds many counts of this clone. The chain couples TRBV7-2 to TRBJ2-7; TRBD2 aligns across 7 bases. V lost 3 bases and J lost 0; bases outside the gene matches: 5. From germline, CDR1 is SGHTA and CDR2 FQGNSA. This CDR3 contains 15 residues. DNA of the CDR3: TGTGCCAGCAGCTTGGCTAGCGGACCCTCCTACGAGCAGTACTTC. Protein: CASSLASGPSYEQYF.

The V and J genes are TRBV5-4 and TRBJ2-1; D is possibly TRBD1 or TRBD2 (5 bases each). This CDR3 has 15 amino acids. The germline CDR1 and CDR2 sequences are SGHNT and YYREEE (reference sequence). Trimming removed 0 bases from V and 1 base from J, with 8 bases in between. Here the CDR3 reads CASSLAWGSYNEQFF. The CDR3 nucleotides read TGTGCCAGCAGCTTGGCATGGGGGTCCTACAATGAGCAGTTCTTC. The whole variable domain, remainder taken from reference TRBV5-4 and TRBJ2-1, is ETGVTQSPTHLIKTRGQQVTLRCSSQSGHNTVSWYQQALGQGPQFIFQYYREEENGRGNFPPRFSGLQFPNYSSELNVNALELDDSALYLCASSLAWGSYNEQFFGPGTRLTVL.

CDR3 sequence: CASSFPLAAYNEQFF. In nucleotides, the CDR3 is TGTGCCAGCAGCTTCCCACTAGCGGCATACAATGAGCAGTTCTTC. The chain employs TRBV7-9 and TRBJ2-1, with 8 bases that match TRBD2. Germline trimming cut 3 bases from V and 4 bases from J; bases unmatched to any gene: 5. The V gene's germline CDR1 is SEHNR and CDR2 FQNEAQ (reference sequence). The CDR3 spans 15 residues.

The chain has TRBV4-1 and TRBJ1-1, with D hard to call. The CDR3 runs to 12 residues. Per the germline V gene, CDR1 is MGHRA and CDR2 is YSYEKL. V lost 3 bases, J lost 3 bases, and 5 bases lay in between. In nucleotides, the CDR3 is TGCGCCAGCAGCCATGGGGACACTGAAGCTTTCTTT. As protein: CASSHGDTEAFF.

In the case of this clone: The same CDR3 is also encoded by other DNA sequences in this sample. This chain links TRBV5-1 with TRBJ2-2; D is uncertain. Per the germline V gene, CDR1 is SGHRS and CDR2 is YFSETQ. V was shortened by 0 bases and J by 1 base, with 4 bases between the two germline ends. The CDR3 runs 14 residues. The CDR3 here is CASSLGQNTGELFF. The CDR3 DNA sequence: TGCGCCAGCAGCTTGGGGCAGAACACCGGGGAGCTGTTTTTT.

The chain uses TRBV6-6 and TRBJ2-7; D remains unclear. Germline CDR1 MNHNY, CDR2 SVGAGI (reference sequence). Trimming removed 0 bases at V and 2 bases at J, with 8 bases between. The CDR3 is 14 amino acids. The CDR3 nucleotides read TGTGCCAGCAGTTACTCTGGCAGAACCTACGAGCAGTACTTC. Protein sequence: CASSYSGRTYEQYF.

Note on this clone: Additional DNA sequences in this sample encode the identical CDR3. This rearrangement joins TRBV27 to TRBJ1-2; 7 positions match TRBD1. Germline CDR1 reads MNHEY; CDR2 reads SMNVEV (reference sequence). J lost 3 bases, V lost 2 bases, and 3 bases had no gene match. The CDR3 has 14 amino acids. In nucleotides, the CDR3 is TGTGCCAGCAGTTTAGGGCAGGGGGACTATGGCTACACCTTC. Its protein is CASSLGQGDYGYTF.